This T cell receptor beta chain comes out of a study of T cell repertoires in ileal Crohn's disease. TCRdb's copy holds only in-frame clones and misses some; the assay was immunoSEQ multiplex PCR. The sample has about 3,000 clones, 60% to 80% seen once. Time point in this sample: neoterminal ileum biopsy at postoperative endoscopy, about 6 months after surgery. The CDR3 contains 15 residues. Between the trimmed V and J ends, which lost 0 bases and 3 bases, there was a span of 11 bases. Per germline, CDR1 SGHRS and CDR2 YFSETQ. The material sequenced was ileal tissue. This chain uses TRBV5-1 with TRBJ2-3; weak D call: TRBD1 (5 bases). This sequence was found in an adult with Crohn's disease. Here the CDR3 DNA reads TGCGCCAGCAGCTTGGCCACAGGTCGGACAGATACGCAGTATTTT. It specifies CASSLATGRTDTQYF.